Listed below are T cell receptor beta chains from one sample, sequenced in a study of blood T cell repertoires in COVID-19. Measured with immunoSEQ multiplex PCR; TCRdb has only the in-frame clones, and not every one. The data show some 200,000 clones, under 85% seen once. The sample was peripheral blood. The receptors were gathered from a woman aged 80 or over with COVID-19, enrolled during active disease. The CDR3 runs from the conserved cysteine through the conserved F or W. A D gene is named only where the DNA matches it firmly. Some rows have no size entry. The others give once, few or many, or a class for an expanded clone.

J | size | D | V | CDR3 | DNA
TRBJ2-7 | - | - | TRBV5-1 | CASKEVGGTYEQYF | TGCGCCAGCAAAGAGGTGGGAGGTACCTACGAGCAGTACTTC
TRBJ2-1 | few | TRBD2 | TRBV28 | CASWPREGPTSYNEQFF | TGTGCCAGCTGGCCCAGGGAGGGCCCGACCTCCTACAATGAGCAGTTCTTC
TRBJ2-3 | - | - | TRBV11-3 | CASSLSPGVVDTQYF | TGTGCCAGCAGCTTATCCCCGGGGGTGGTAGATACGCAGTATTTT
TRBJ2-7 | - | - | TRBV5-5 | CASSLVVLGEQYF | TGTGCCAGCAGCTTGGTAGTACTTGGCGAGCAGTACTTC
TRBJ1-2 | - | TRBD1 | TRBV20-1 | CSASVSTGVYGYTF | TGCAGTGCTAGTGTCTCGACAGGGGTCTATGGCTACACCTTC
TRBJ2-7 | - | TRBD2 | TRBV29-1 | CSALGGAPYEQYF | TGCAGCGCTCTGGGAGGGGCTCCCTACGAGCAGTACTTC
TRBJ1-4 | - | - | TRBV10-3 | CAIREGANEKLFF | TGTGCCATCAGGGAAGGGGCGAATGAAAAACTGTTTTTT
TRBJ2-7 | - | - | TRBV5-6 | CASSDDSAYEQYF | TGTGCCAGCAGCGATGACAGTGCCTACGAGCAGTACTTC
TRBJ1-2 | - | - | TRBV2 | CASNSDTLYGYTF | TGTGCCAGCAATTCGGACACCCTGTACGGCTACACCTTC
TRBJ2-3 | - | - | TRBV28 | CASSSASPEADTQYF | TGTGCCAGCAGTTCCGCTAGTCCTGAAGCAGATACGCAGTATTTT